The text below deals with one T cell receptor beta chain. Its target is not known. This sample is part of a study of cytomegalovirus exposure and HLA in healthy donors. Study-wide points: A later analysis found that most CMV-associated TCR beta chains appeared HLA-restricted.

PCR was performed using 60 Vbeta and 13 Jbeta primers. Sequencing used immunoSEQ multiplex PCR; TCRdb keeps in-frame clones, though not all of them. Of more than 140,000 clones listed, over 70% are singletons. V lost 2 bases, J lost 1 base, and 14 bases lay in between. The CDR3 spans 16 residues. Germline V gene sequence: CDR1 MDHEN, CDR2 SYDVKM. V is TRBV28 and J is TRBJ1-2; unclear D gene. This clonotype was sampled from a man younger than 45 in good health and CMV-seropositive. Sequenced material: PBMCs. The CDR3 loop is CASSLVETRFNYGYTF. The DNA of the CDR3 is TGTGCCAGCAGTTTAGTCGAGACAAGGTTTAACTATGGCTACACCTTC.